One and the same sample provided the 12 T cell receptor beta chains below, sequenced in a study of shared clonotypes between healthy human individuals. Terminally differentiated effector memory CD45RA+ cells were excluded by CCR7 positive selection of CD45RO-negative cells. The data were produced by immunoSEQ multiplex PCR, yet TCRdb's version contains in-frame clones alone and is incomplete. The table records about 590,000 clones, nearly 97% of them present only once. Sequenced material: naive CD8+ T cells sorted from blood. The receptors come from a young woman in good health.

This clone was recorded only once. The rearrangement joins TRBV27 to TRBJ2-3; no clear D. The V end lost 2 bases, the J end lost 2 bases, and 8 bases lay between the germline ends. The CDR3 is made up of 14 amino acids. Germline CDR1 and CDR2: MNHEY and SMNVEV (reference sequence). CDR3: CASSLVAFTDTQYF. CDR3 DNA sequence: TGTGCCAGCAGTTTAGTAGCATTCACAGATACGCAGTATTTT.

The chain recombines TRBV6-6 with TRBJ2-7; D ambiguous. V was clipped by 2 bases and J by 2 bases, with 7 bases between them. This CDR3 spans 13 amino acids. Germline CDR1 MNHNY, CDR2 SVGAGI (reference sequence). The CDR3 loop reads CASSYDGAYEQYF. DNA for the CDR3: TGTGCCAGCAGTTACGACGGAGCCTACGAGCAGTACTTC.

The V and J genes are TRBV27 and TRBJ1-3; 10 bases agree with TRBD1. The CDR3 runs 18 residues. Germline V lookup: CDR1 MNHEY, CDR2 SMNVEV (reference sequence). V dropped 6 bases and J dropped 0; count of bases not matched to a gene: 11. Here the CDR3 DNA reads TGTGCCAGCAGAGCCGGGACAGGGGAGATAGGCTCTGGAAACACCATATATTTT. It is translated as CASRAGTGEIGSGNTIYF.

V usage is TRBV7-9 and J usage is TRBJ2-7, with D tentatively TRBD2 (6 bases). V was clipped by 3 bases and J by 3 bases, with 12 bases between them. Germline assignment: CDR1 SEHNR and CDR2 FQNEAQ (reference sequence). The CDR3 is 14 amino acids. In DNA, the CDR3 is TGTGCCAGCAGCTTTGGCGGGAACGTCTACGAGCAGTACTTC. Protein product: CASSFGGNVYEQYF.

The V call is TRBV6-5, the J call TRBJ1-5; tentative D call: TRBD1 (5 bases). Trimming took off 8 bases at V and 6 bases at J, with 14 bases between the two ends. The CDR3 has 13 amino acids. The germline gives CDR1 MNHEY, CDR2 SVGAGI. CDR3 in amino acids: CASRGEGSQPQHF. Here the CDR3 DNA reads TGTGCCAGCCGCGGGGAGGGGTCTCAGCCCCAGCATTTT.

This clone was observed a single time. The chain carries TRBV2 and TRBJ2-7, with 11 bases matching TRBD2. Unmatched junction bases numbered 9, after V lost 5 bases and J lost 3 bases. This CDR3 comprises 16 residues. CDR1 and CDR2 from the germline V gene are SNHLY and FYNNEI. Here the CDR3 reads CASSPLTSGSFYEQYF. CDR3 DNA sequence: TGTGCCAGCAGTCCCCTCACTAGCGGGAGTTTCTACGAGCAGTACTTC.

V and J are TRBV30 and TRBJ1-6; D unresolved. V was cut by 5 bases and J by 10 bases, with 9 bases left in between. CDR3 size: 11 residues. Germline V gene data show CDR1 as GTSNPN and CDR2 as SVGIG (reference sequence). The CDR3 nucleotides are TGTGCCTGGGCCCATGGGTCACCCCTCCACTTT. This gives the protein CAWAHGSPLHF.

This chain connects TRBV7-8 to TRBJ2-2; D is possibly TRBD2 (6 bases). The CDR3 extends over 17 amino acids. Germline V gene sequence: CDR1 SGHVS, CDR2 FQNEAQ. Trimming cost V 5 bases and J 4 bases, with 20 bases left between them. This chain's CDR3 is CASSHVRTTSFTGELFF. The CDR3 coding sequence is TGTGCCAGCAGCCATGTGAGGACCACTAGCTTCACCGGGGAGCTGTTTTTT.

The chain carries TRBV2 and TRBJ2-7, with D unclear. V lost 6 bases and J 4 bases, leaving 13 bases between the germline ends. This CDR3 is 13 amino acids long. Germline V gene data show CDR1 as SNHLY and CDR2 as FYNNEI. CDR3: CASRNEHLYEQYF. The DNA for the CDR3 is TGTGCCAGCAGGAATGAGCATCTATACGAGCAGTACTTC.

The CDR3 DNA follows: TGTGCCAGCAGCTTAAAGCGGGAGGGTTACACGAGGACGCAGTATTTT. Protein sequence: CASSLKREGYTRTQYF. The chain is built from TRBV7-2 and TRBJ2-3, with 10 bases identical to TRBD2. Trimming cost V 2 bases and J 9 bases; bases outside gene matches: 11. CDR1 is SGHTA and CDR2 is FQGNSA in the germline V gene. The CDR3 is 16 residues long. Full variable domain (missing parts from reference TRBV7-2 and TRBJ2-3): GAGVSQSPSNKVTEKGKDVELRCDPISGHTALYWYRQSLGQGLEFLIYFQGNSAPDKSGLPSDRFSAERTGGSVSTLTIQRTQQEDSAVYLCASSLKREGYTRTQYFGPGTRLTVL.

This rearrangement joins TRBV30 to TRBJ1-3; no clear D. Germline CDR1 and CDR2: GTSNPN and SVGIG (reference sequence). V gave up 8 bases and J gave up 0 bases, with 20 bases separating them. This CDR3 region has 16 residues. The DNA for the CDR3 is TGTGCCGCACGACCCCCGCAACGGGCCTCTGGAAACACCATATATTTT. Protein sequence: CAARPPQRASGNTIYF.

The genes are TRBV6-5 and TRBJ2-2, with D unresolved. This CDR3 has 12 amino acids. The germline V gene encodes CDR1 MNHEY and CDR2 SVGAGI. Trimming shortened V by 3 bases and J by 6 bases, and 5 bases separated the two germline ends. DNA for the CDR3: TGTGCCAGCAGTTATGCCTCCGGGGAGCTGTTTTTT. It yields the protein CASSYASGELFF.